These 17 T cell receptor beta chains were sequenced from one sample in a study of shared clonotypes between healthy human individuals. Some clones are missing from TCRdb's copy, which holds only in-frame ones; the method was immunoSEQ multiplex PCR. The sample lists under 650,000 clones; around 96% were seen once. Sequenced: naive CD4+ T cells sorted from blood. Described subset: CD45RA+ positively selected. These receptors were collected from a woman in her thirties in good health.

The chain combines TRBV28 with TRBJ2-7; no reliable D call. The V end lost 2 bases, the J end lost 3 bases, and 11 bases lay between the germline ends. The CDR3 totals 14 residues. Germline-derived CDR1 and CDR2 are MDHEN and SYDVKM. CDR3: CASSLPRSLYEQYF. In nucleotides, the CDR3 is TGTGCCAGCAGTTTACCTCGTTCCCTCTACGAGCAGTACTTC.

This chain links TRBV19 with TRBJ2-1, with TRBD2 matching 13 bases. This CDR3 has 15 amino acids. V was pared by 6 bases and J by 5 bases, with 4 bases of the junction left unmatched. CDR1 is LNHDA and CDR2 is SQIVND in the germline V gene (reference sequence). The CDR3 bases are TGTGCCAGTAGAAGGGGACTAGCGGGAAACAATGAGCAGTTCTTC. Translation gives CASRRGLAGNNEQFF.

CDR3 protein: CASSFLQGGAYEQYF. In nucleotides, the CDR3 is TGTGCCAGCAGCTTCCTACAGGGGGGCGCTTACGAGCAGTACTTC. J is TRBJ2-5 and V is TRBV5-6, with 8 bases aligning to TRBD1. The DNA end lines up better with TRBJ2-7; the J call may be wrong. CDR1 SGHDT and CDR2 YYEEEE come from the germline V gene. This CDR3 comprises 15 residues.

The V and J genes are TRBV5-5 and TRBJ2-4, with TRBD2 identical over 10 bases. This CDR3 is 16 amino acids long. Germline CDR1 is SGHKS and CDR2 is YYEKEE (reference sequence). V lost 4 bases, J lost 0 bases, and 4 bases stayed unmatched. CDR3 bases: TGTGCCAGCAGCCCTGGACTAGCGGTAGCCAAAAACATTCAGTACTTC. This encodes CASSPGLAVAKNIQYF.

The V gene is TRBV18, the J gene TRBJ1-6, with 7 bases that match TRBD1. Trimming removed 4 bases from V and 6 bases from J; junction bases left unmatched: 3. The CDR3 runs 14 residues. The V gene's germline CDR1 is KGHSH and CDR2 LQKENI. The CDR3 coding sequence is TGTGCCAGCTCACGTGACAGGGTTAATTCACCCCTCCACTTT. It translates to CASSRDRVNSPLHF. The whole variable domain, remainder taken from reference TRBV18 and TRBJ1-6, is NAGVMQNPRHLVRRRGQEARLRCSPMKGHSHVYWYRQLPEEGLKFMVYLQKENIIDESGMPKERFSAEFPKEGPSILRIQQVVRGDSAAYFCASSRDRVNSPLHFGNGTRLTVT.

This clone was counted once. The chain recombines TRBV5-1 with TRBJ2-7, with TRBD2 identical over 10 bases. CDR3 size: 17 residues. Germline values: CDR1 SGHRS, CDR2 YFSETQ. The V and J ends lost 0 bases and 4 bases, in that order; junction bases with no gene match: 10. The CDR3 loop reads CASSLASASGSGYEQYF. DNA for the CDR3: TGCGCCAGCAGCTTGGCGTCGGCTAGCGGGAGTGGGTACGAGCAGTACTTC.

J is TRBJ2-5 and V is TRBV25-1, with D possibly being TRBD2 (6 bases). V was trimmed by 4 bases and J by 3 bases, leaving 12 bases between them. Per germline, CDR1 MGHDK and CDR2 SYGVNS. The CDR3 loop spans 14 amino acids. CDR3 sequence (DNA): TGTGCCAGCAGTGGGTTCGCGGGAAAAGAGACCCAGTACTTC. Protein: CASSGFAGKETQYF.

The J gene is TRBJ2-2, the V gene TRBV28; 8 bases agree with TRBD1. The CDR3 runs 14 residues. V shed 4 bases and J 5 bases; nucleotides not matched to a gene: 3. Germline assignment: CDR1 MDHEN and CDR2 SYDVKM. The CDR3 bases are TGTGCCAGCAGTTCAGGGGGCGATACCGGGGAGCTGTTTTTT. As protein: CASSSGGDTGELFF.

V is TRBV6-1 and J is TRBJ2-7; TRBD2 is a possible D gene (7 bases). The length of the CDR3 is 15 residues. In germline, CDR1 is MNHNS, CDR2 SASEGT. Trimming removed 0 bases at V and 5 bases at J, with 14 bases between. CDR3 loop: CASSEAGGLGHEQYF. The CDR3, as DNA: TGTGCCAGCAGTGAAGCCGGGGGGCTCGGCCACGAGCAGTACTTC.

The V gene is TRBV10-3, the J gene TRBJ1-1, with D possibly being TRBD1 (6 bases). The germline V and J ends were trimmed by 9 bases and 1 base, with 18 bases remaining between them. Germline V gene sequence: CDR1 ENHRY, CDR2 SYGVKD. The CDR3 sequence is 15 residues long. The CDR3, as DNA: TGTGCCATGGGACGGTTGCGGGGGCCGAACACTGAAGCTTTCTTT. Protein sequence: CAMGRLRGPNTEAFF.

In this sample, this clone turned up once. CDR3 sequence (DNA): TGTGCCAGCAGTGAAGCGCGGGAGACCCAGTACTTC. Amino acids: CASSEARETQYF. The chain couples TRBV2 to TRBJ2-5; D unclear. The CDR3 has 12 residues. Trimming stripped 0 bases from V and 5 bases from J, with 4 bases between. CDR1 is SNHLY and CDR2 is FYNNEI in the germline V gene.

The chain recombines TRBV2 with TRBJ2-2, with a tentative D call TRBD2 (6 bases). The CDR3 length is 14 residues. CDR1 is SNHLY, CDR2 FYNNEI, per germline. Trimming stripped 6 bases from V and 2 bases from J, with 10 bases between. The chain's CDR3 is CASRRDFNTGELFF. CDR3 sequence (DNA): TGTGCCAGCAGAAGGGACTTCAACACCGGGGAGCTGTTTTTT.

This chain uses TRBV5-6 with TRBJ2-2; 9 bases are a match to TRBD2. CDR1 and CDR2 from the germline V gene are SGHDT and YYEEEE. The CDR3 spans 17 residues. V gave up 1 base and J gave up 7 bases; unmatched junction bases: 11. CDR3 coding DNA: TGTGCCAGCAGCTTGCTCCGGGCTAGCGGGAAAGACGGGGAGCTGTTTTTT. Protein: CASSLLRASGKDGELFF.

The J gene is TRBJ2-5, the V gene TRBV10-3, with 10 positions matching TRBD1. V shed 0 bases, J shed 3 bases, and the junction held 1 base outside the gene matches. This CDR3 contains 15 residues. The V gene's germline CDR1 is ENHRY and CDR2 SYGVKD. CDR3 nucleotide sequence: TGTGCCATCAGTGAGTCAGGACAGGGGGAAGAGACCCAGTACTTC. Its protein is CAISESGQGEETQYF.

The V call is TRBV6-1, the J call TRBJ1-5; D remains unclear. In germline, CDR1 is MNHNS, CDR2 SASEGT. Trimming cost V 5 bases and J 5 bases, with 10 bases left between them. The CDR3 is 13 amino acids. CDR3 sequence: CASSRPDDQPQHF. In DNA form, the CDR3 reads TGTGCCAGCAGTCGCCCGGACGATCAGCCCCAGCATTTT.

The chain couples TRBV5-1 to TRBJ1-4; D gene unclear. The V gene's germline CDR1 is SGHRS and CDR2 YFSETQ. V gave up 4 bases and J gave up 0 bases, with 7 bases separating them. The CDR3 is made up of 14 amino acids. Here the CDR3 DNA reads TGCGCCAGCAGCAACAGCGCAACTAATGAAAAACTGTTTTTT. Translation: CASSNSATNEKLFF.

The chain recombines TRBV5-4 with TRBJ2-5, with 9 nucleotides matching TRBD1. Trimming took 5 bases from V and 5 from J; bases not matched to a gene: 13. CDR3 length: 16 amino acids. CDR1 and CDR2 (germline): SGHNT, YYREEE (reference sequence). As DNA, the CDR3 is TGTGCCAGCAGTCCCGGGACAGGGTTTCCCACGGAGACCCAGTACTTC. Protein sequence: CASSPGTGFPTETQYF.